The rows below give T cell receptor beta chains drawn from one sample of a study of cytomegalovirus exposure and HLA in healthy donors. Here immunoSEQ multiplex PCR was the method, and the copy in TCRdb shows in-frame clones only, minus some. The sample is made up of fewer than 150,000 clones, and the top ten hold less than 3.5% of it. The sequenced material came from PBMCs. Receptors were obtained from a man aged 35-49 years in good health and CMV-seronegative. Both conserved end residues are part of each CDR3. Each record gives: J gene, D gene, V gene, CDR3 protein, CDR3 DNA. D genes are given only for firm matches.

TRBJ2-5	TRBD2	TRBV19	CASSQPSGGDKTQYF	TGTGCCAGTAGCCAGCCTAGCGGGGGGGATAAGACCCAGTACTTC
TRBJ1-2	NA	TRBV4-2	CASSQAPGESDDGYTF	TGTGCCAGCAGCCAAGCTCCGGGGGAAAGTGATGATGGCTACACCTTC
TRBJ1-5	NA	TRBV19	CASSEFSNQPQHF	TGTGCCAGTTCGGAGTTTAGCAATCAGCCCCAGCATTTT
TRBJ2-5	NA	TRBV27	CASSSQGTQETQYF	TGTGCCAGCAGTTCACAGGGGACTCAAGAGACCCAGTACTTC
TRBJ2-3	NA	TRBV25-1	CASSEWRGQSTDTQYF	TGTGCCAGCAGTGAATGGAGGGGACAGAGCACAGATACGCAGTATTTT
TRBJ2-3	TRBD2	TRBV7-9	CASSQTSGFTDTQYF	TGTGCCAGCAGCCAGACTAGCGGGTTCACAGATACGCAGTATTTT
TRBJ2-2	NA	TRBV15	CATSRALGELFF	TGTGCCACCAGCAGAGCGTTGGGGGAGCTGTTTTTT
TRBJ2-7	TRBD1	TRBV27	CASTPGQGAREQYF	TGTGCCAGCACCCCGGGACAGGGGGCGCGTGAGCAGTACTTC
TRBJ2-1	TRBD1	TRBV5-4	CASSLDRGGEQFF	TGTGCCAGCAGCTTGGACAGGGGTGGTGAGCAGTTCTTC
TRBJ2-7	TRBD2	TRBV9	CASSVGLAGASYEQYF	TGTGCCAGCAGCGTGGGACTAGCGGGGGCGTCCTACGAGCAGTACTTC
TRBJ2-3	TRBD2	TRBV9	CASSGLARADTQYF	TGTGCCAGCAGCGGACTAGCGAGGGCAGATACGCAGTATTTT
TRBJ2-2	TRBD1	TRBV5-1	CASSYRTGGVTGELFF	TGCGCCAGCAGCTATAGGACAGGGGGCGTCACCGGGGAGCTGTTTTTT
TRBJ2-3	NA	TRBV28	CASSTPTDTQYF	TGTGCCAGCAGTACACCCACAGATACGCAGTATTTT
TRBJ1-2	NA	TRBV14	CASSYRQPSYYGYTF	TGTGCCAGCAGCTATCGACAGCCCTCTTACTATGGCTACACCTTC
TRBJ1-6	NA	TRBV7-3	CASSLYAGEHSPLHF	TGTGCCAGCAGCTTGTACGCAGGGGAGCATTCACCCCTCCACTTT
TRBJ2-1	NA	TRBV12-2	CASRPRSEISNEQFF	TGTGCAAGTCGCCCGAGGAGTGAGATCAGCAATGAGCAGTTCTTC
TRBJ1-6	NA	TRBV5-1	CASSLASTNSPLHF	TGCGCCAGCAGCTTGGCCTCTACTAATTCACCCCTCCACTTT
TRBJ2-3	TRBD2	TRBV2	CASSEQTGGAVDTQYF	TGTGCCAGCAGTGAACAGACGGGGGGGGCCGTAGATACGCAGTATTTT
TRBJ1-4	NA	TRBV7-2	CASSGRAGNEKLFF	TGTGCCAGCAGCGGTCGTGCAGGGAATGAAAAACTGTTTTTT
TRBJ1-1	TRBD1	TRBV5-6	CASSLGTGAPEAFF	TGTGCCAGCAGCTTAGGGACAGGGGCACCTGAAGCTTTCTTT
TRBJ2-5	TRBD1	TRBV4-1	CASRRTGGETQYF	TGCGCCAGCAGAAGGACAGGGGGCGAGACCCAGTACTTC
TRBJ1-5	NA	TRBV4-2	CASSQDLPSSNQPQHF	TGTGCCAGCAGCCAAGATCTCCCCTCTAGCAATCAGCCCCAGCATTTT